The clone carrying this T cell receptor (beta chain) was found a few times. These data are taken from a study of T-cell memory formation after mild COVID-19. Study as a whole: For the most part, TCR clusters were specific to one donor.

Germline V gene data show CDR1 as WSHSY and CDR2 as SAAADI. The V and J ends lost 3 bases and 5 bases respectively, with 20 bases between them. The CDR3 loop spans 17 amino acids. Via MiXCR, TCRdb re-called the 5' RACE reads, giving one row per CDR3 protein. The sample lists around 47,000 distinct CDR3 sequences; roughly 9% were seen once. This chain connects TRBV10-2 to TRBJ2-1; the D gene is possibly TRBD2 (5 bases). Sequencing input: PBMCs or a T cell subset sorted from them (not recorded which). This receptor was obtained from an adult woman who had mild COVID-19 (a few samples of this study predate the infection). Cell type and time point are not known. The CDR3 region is CASSDPIRLARNNEQFF. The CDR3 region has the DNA TGCGCCAGCAGTGATCCCATCCGTCTAGCCCGCAACAATGAGCAGTTCTTC.